Listed below are T cell receptor beta chains from one sample, sequenced in a study of blood T cell repertoires in COVID-19. Clones were read by immunoSEQ multiplex PCR, and TCRdb kept only the in-frame ones, dropping some. This sample yields 200,000 to 300,000 clones, of which 75% to 90% are seen a single time; roughly 2% belongs to the top ten. The specimen sequenced was peripheral blood. The source is a young man with active or convalescent COVID-19. The CDR3 runs from the conserved cysteine through the conserved F or W. A D gene is named only where the DNA matches it firmly. Size values are once, few and many counts, or a class for expanded clones, and some rows have none.

cdr3_length clone_size d_call j_call v_call cdr3_nt cdr3_aa
16 . . TRBJ2-7 TRBV19 TGTGCCAGTAGTATGACGGCGGGACAGATCTCCTACGAGCAGTACTTC CASSMTAGQISYEQYF
15 . TRBD1 TRBJ1-1 TRBV5-1 TGCGCCAGCAGTAGGACAGGGGGTCTGAACACTGAAGCTTTCTTT CASSRTGGLNTEAFF
16 . TRBD1 TRBJ1-2 TRBV9 TGTGCCAGCAGCGTAGGGGGAAGAATGACAGGGGCCGGCTACACCTTC CASSVGGRMTGAGYTF
13 few . TRBJ1-2 TRBV7-2 TGTGCCAGCAGCACCTCGTCCGGGTATGGCTACACCTTC CASSTSSGYGYTF
14 . . TRBJ2-5 TRBV7-6 TGTGCCAGCAGCTTAGCGTTCTTGCAAGAGACCCAGTACTTC CASSLAFLQETQYF
16 . . TRBJ1-2 TRBV29-1 TGCAGCGTTGAATTAGGGGTAGCAGCTCCTAACTATGGCTACACCTTC CSVELGVAAPNYGYTF
13 . TRBD2 TRBJ2-7 TRBV7-2 TGTGCCAGCGGCGGGGGACCCGGCTACGAGCAGTACTTC CASGGGPGYEQYF
15 . TRBD1 TRBJ1-6 TRBV6-5 TGTGCCAGCAGTAAGGGACAGAGCTATAATTCACCCCTCCACTTT CASSKGQSYNSPLHF
15 . . TRBJ1-1 TRBV27 TGTGCCAGCAGTTTACACCTCGACAGGAACACTGAAGCTTTCTTT CASSLHLDRNTEAFF
14 . TRBD2 TRBJ2-7 TRBV11-2 TGTGCCAGCAGCGACGGACTAGTCTACCTCGAGCAGTACTTC CASSDGLVYLEQYF
15 . . TRBJ1-2 TRBV27 TGTGCCAGCAGTACTTTTGGAGGGGCCGACTATGGCTACACCTTC CASSTFGGADYGYTF
18 once . TRBJ2-2 TRBV1 TGCACCAGCAGCCAAAAAACTAGCGGGGGGGCTTGGACCGGGGAGCTGTTTTTT CTSSQKTSGGAWTGELFF
14 . TRBD1 TRBJ1-2 TRBV6-5 TGTGCCAGCATAGACAGGGGAAATAACTATGGCTACACCTTC CASIDRGNNYGYTF
14 . . TRBJ2-2 TRBV7-9 TGTGCCAGCAGCTTAGCGGAGACTAAGGGGGAGCTGTTTTTT CASSLAETKGELFF
16 . . TRBJ1-2 TRBV7-6 TGTGCCAGCAGCTTAGCGGGACTAGGGTCGGACTATGGCTACACCTTC CASSLAGLGSDYGYTF